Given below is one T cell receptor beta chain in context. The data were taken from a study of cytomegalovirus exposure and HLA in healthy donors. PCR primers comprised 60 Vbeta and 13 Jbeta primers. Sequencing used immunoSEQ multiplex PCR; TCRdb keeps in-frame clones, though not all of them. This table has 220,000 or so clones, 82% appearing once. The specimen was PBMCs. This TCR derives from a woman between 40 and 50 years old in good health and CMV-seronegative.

The CDR3, as DNA: TGTGCCAGCAGCTTGGTGGGAGATGCGCAGTTCTTC. Translated, it gives CASSLVGDAQFF. The J gene is TRBJ2-1, the V gene TRBV5-5, with D maybe TRBD2 (5 bases). CDR3 size: 12 residues. The V and J ends lost 0 bases and 12 bases respectively, with 10 bases between them. Germline CDR1 SGHKS, CDR2 YYEKEE (reference sequence).